Included here is one T cell receptor beta chain sequence, with context. It has no known antigen specificity. Base qualities are not provided; no much larger clone lies one nucleotide away. Libraries were built with the immunoSEQ multiplex PCR assay. In the original analysis: A statistical classification framework was built to diagnose cytomegalovirus status from the catalog of TCR beta chain sequences. As stored in TCRdb, this immuneACCESS dataset retains in-frame rearrangements with V and J assigned. A fraction of the clones does not appear; measured against another copy, unresolved V genes explain less than half of the discrepancy, and the remainder lacks a known reason. From that table come the V and J calls and clone size; the DNA was used to work out D and trimming. The sample table records some 230,000 clones; 75% to 95% of these occur just once. The top ten clones comprise 0.85% to 1.2% of the sample.

This specimen belongs to a study of cytomegalovirus exposure and HLA in healthy donors (TCRdb year 2017). Looking at the study overall: The approximately 710 repertoires of the first cohort and the 120 or so validation repertoires were produced on the same platform, according to a later analysis. The study combined high-throughput TCR immunosequencing, statistical association of individual TCRs with disease status, and machine learning to predict cytomegalovirus infection status. Along with the roughly 710-subject first cohort, a separate validation cohort of some 130 different subjects was used. The study was designed to test whether signatures of past pathogen exposure could be identified by cataloging public T cell receptors. What the work shows at the level of the full study, not this receptor alone: Cytomegalovirus status was reported to be diagnosed by the classifier with high specificity and sensitivity in both the original and validation cohorts. A later analysis lacked HLA typing for the validation cohort, so it scored co-occurrence in that cohort across all 110 or so repertoires. Subsequent analysis determined that TCRs grouped into clusters in the first cohort also showed a tendency toward co-occurrence across the 120 or so validation repertoires, and approximately 94% of cluster scores exceeded 0. In vitro tests confirmed that a few of the cytomegalovirus-associated TCR beta chains recognize cytomegalovirus antigens. Across donors, most TCR sequences were observed very rarely, whereas some public TCRs were present in many individuals. The study gave a list of about 150 TCR beta chains associated with cytomegalovirus. It was suggested by the authors that the approach could potentially be generalized to other disease states and immunological phenotypes.

The cysteine opens and the phenylalanine closes a CDR3 of 15 amino acids. The entry retains the CDR3 DNA only, 45 bases that are in frame from base 1. The V and J ends are trimmed by 0 bases and 9 bases, leaving 15 bases between them. The donors belonged to the validation cohort of about 130 subjects, which was separate from the roughly 670-subject first cohort. The clonotype comes from a woman in her late teens or twenties in good health and CMV-seronegative. The sample consisted of PBMCs. The chain employs TRBV23-1 and TRBJ1-5, with no D gene named confidently. TRBV23-1 is marked as an open reading frame, function uncertain. The CDR3 reads as follows: CASSQSGQPRGPQHF. The DNA sequence reads TGCGCCAGCAGTCAATCGGGCCAGCCTCGGGGGCCCCAGCATTTT.